The 7 T cell receptor beta chains below all came from one sample that was sequenced in a study of post-analysis software for immune sequencing data. Regarding the study as a whole: Four or five TRBV segments (TRBV5-6, TRBV5-1 and TRBV20-1 among them) occurred more frequently in patients than in controls.

Tagging with unique molecular identifiers was a feature of the TCR beta cDNA libraries. TCRdb independently ran MiXCR on the PCR reads; one entry per CDR3 protein. The sample holds 700,000 to 800,000 distinct CDR3 sequences, just under 30% seen once. Their antigens are not known. The sequencing input was blood. The receptors stem from a girl between 5 and 17 years old with multiple sclerosis.

The table lists this clonotype with many counts. The rearrangement joins TRBV6-5 to TRBJ2-7; perhaps TRBD2 as D (7 bases). The CDR3 runs 12 residues. The V end was cut by 6 bases, the J end by 10 bases, with 16 bases between. The germline CDR1 and CDR2 sequences are MNHEY and SVGAGI. In DNA, the CDR3 is TGTGCCAGCAGAAGAGGGGGGGGAACCCAGTACTTC. Translation gives CASRRGGGTQYF.

V and J are TRBV4-1 and TRBJ2-1; TRBD1 aligns across 7 bases. This CDR3 is built from 15 residues. V lost 5 bases to trimming and J lost 2 bases; unmatched junction nucleotides: 6. Looked up from germline, CDR1 is MGHRA and CDR2 is YSYEKL. This CDR3 is CASSFDRETYNEQFF. CDR3 DNA: TGCGCCAGCAGCTTCGACAGGGAGACCTACAATGAGCAGTTCTTC.

The chain employs TRBV7-9 and TRBJ1-2; 8 positions agree with TRBD1. V was clipped by 5 bases and J by 3 bases; unmatched bases: 11. The V gene's germline CDR1 is SEHNR and CDR2 FQNEAQ (reference sequence). CDR3 length: 16 amino acids. The CDR3 protein is CASSPSTGALDYGYTF. The CDR3 nucleotides read TGTGCCAGCAGCCCGTCGACAGGGGCGCTGGACTATGGCTACACCTTC.

This clonotype has a handful of counts. The CDR3 sequence is CSAYRFRLKADTQYF. The DNA of the CDR3 is TGCAGTGCATATCGGTTCAGGCTGAAAGCAGATACGCAGTATTTT. The chain has TRBV20-1 and TRBJ2-3; D unresolved. CDR1 is DFQATT, CDR2 SNEGSKA, per germline (reference sequence). This CDR3 spans 15 amino acids. The V gene lost 6 bases and the J gene lost 4 bases, with 20 bases spanning the gap.

This clonotype was seen a handful of times. The chain couples TRBV5-1 to TRBJ2-1, with D possibly TRBD2 on 5 matching bases. The V gene lost 0 bases and the J gene lost 7 bases, with 11 bases spanning the gap. There are 14 residues in the CDR3. Germline V lookup: CDR1 SGHRS, CDR2 YFSETQ. CDR3 sequence reads: CASSLAEGRNEQFF. For the CDR3, the DNA is TGCGCCAGCAGCTTGGCCGAGGGTAGGAATGAGCAGTTCTTC.

The chain employs TRBV3-1 and TRBJ2-3; D gene unclear. The V end lost 2 bases, the J end lost 5 bases, and 17 bases lay between the germline ends. This CDR3 is 16 amino acids long. Per the germline V gene, CDR1 is LGHDT and CDR2 is YNNKEL (reference sequence). CDR3 bases: TGTGCCAGCAGCCAATGGTTAGCCGATATGGGAGATACGCAGTATTTT. Translation gives CASSQWLADMGDTQYF.

The V gene is TRBV5-1, the J gene TRBJ1-1; the D is unclear. The CDR3 spans 15 residues. Trimming cost V 0 bases and J 3 bases, with 12 bases left between them. Germline assignment: CDR1 SGHRS and CDR2 YFSETQ. The CDR3: CASSLEAASDTEAFF. CDR3 DNA sequence: TGCGCCAGCAGCTTGGAGGCAGCATCCGACACTGAAGCTTTCTTT.